A selection of T cell receptor beta chains follows, all from one sample in a study of T cell responses to AZD1222 COVID-19 vaccine. This table comes from immunoSEQ multiplex PCR, and its TCRdb copy is limited to in-frame clones, with some not included. The sample lists under 120,000 clones; about 92% were seen once. The sequencing used peripheral blood, collected on day 0 of AZD1222 vaccination. The receptors here all came from an adult in good health. Both conserved end residues are part of each CDR3. A D gene is named only where the DNA matches it firmly. A clone size is listed for some rows: how often the clone was seen (once, few, many), or a class if it is expanded.

.,.,TRBJ1-1,TRBV20-1,CSARDLIAFF,TGCAGTGCTAGAGACTTGATTGCTTTCTTT
.,TRBD1,TRBJ2-3,TRBV5-8,CASSLSWDLQGHYTQYF,TGTGCCAGCAGCTTGTCTTGGGACCTACAGGGGCACTATACGCAGTATTTT
.,TRBD1,TRBJ1-4,TRBV4-1,CASSQATGGATNEKLFF,TGCGCCAGCAGCCAAGCAACAGGGGGGGCAACTAATGAAAAACTGTTTTTT
.,.,TRBJ1-1,TRBV30,CAWARTNTEAFF,TGTGCCTGGGCGAGGACGAACACTGAAGCTTTCTTT
.,TRBD2,TRBJ2-3,TRBV29-1,CSDIGGRAGGTDTQYF,TGCAGCGATATAGGCGGGAGGGCCGGGGGCACAGATACGCAGTATTTT
.,TRBD1,TRBJ2-7,TRBV28,CASTSGQVTYEQYF,TGTGCCAGCACCTCGGGACAGGTCACCTACGAGCAGTACTTC
.,.,TRBJ2-2,TRBV7-9,CASSLAAFGAMNTGELFF,TGTGCCAGCAGCTTAGCGGCGTTCGGGGCGATGAACACCGGGGAGCTGTTTTTT
.,TRBD2,TRBJ2-7,TRBV6-2/TRBV6-3,CASSFSGSLWEQYF,TGTGCCAGCAGCTTTAGCGGGAGCCTCTGGGAGCAGTACTTC
.,.,TRBJ1-1,TRBV3-1/TRBV3-2,CASSQGLQPNTEAFF,TGTGCCAGCAGCCAAGGCCTCCAGCCGAACACTGAAGCTTTCTTT
.,.,TRBJ2-3,TRBV9,CASSVGRSDRTDTQYF,TGTGCCAGCAGCGTAGGTCGTAGTGACCGCACAGATACGCAGTATTTT
.,.,TRBJ2-1,TRBV7-2,CASSLARDTGEQFF,TGTGCCAGCAGCTTAGCGCGGGACACAGGGGAGCAGTTCTTC
.,.,TRBJ2-1,TRBV27,CASSNHKGNEQFF,TGTGCCAGCAGTAATCACAAGGGCAATGAGCAGTTCTTC
.,.,TRBJ2-3,TRBV30,CAWSASGMGSDTQYF,TGTGCCTGGAGTGCTTCAGGGATGGGGTCTGATACGCAGTATTTT
.,.,TRBJ2-7,TRBV29-1,CSVVDGTKISGEQYF,TGCAGCGTTGTTGATGGCACCAAAATCTCCGGCGAGCAGTACTTC
.,.,TRBJ2-5,TRBV18,CASSPLTDEETQYF,TGTGCCAGCTCACCACTCACGGATGAAGAGACCCAGTACTTC
.,TRBD1,TRBJ2-6,TRBV29-1,CSVGTGESSGANVLTF,TGCAGCGTTGGGACAGGGGAGAGCTCTGGGGCCAACGTCCTGACTTTC
.,.,TRBJ1-1,TRBV25-1,CASGQQVAEAFF,TGTGCCAGCGGCCAACAGGTCGCTGAAGCTTTCTTT
.,TRBD1,TRBJ2-5,TRBV4-2,CASSHGGQGDTETQYF,TGTGCCAGCAGCCATGGGGGACAGGGGGATACGGAGACCCAGTACTTC
few,TRBD1,TRBJ1-6,TRBV6-5,CASSPGQGNSPLHF,TGTGCCAGCAGTCCGGGACAGGGGAATTCACCCCTCCACTTT
.,TRBD2,TRBJ2-7,TRBV18,CASSPSLAGGYEQYF,TGTGCCAGCTCACCATCACTAGCGGGGGGCTACGAGCAGTACTTC
.,TRBD2,TRBJ2-1,TRBV9,CASSLGTSGRGNEQFF,TGTGCCAGCAGCCTAGGGACTAGCGGGAGAGGCAATGAGCAGTTCTTC
once,.,TRBJ1-1,TRBV18,CASSPSLNTEAFF,TGTGCCAGCTCACCTTCGTTGAACACTGAAGCTTTCTTT
.,TRBD1,TRBJ1-1,TRBV6-5,CASRGGPHTEAFF,TGTGCCAGCAGAGGGGGCCCCCACACTGAAGCTTTCTTT
.,.,TRBJ1-4,TRBV28,CASRSAGFRNEKLFF,TGTGCCAGCAGATCCGCGGGATTTCGTAATGAAAAACTGTTTTTT
.,.,TRBJ2-5,TRBV28,CASSWGTVKETQYF,TGTGCCAGCAGTTGGGGGACGGTAAAAGAGACCCAGTACTTC
.,.,TRBJ1-2,TRBV28,CASRPTDSYGYTF,TGTGCCAGCAGGCCGACCGACAGCTATGGCTACACCTTC
.,.,TRBJ2-2,TRBV12-3/TRBV12-4,CASWGDTGELFF,TGTGCCAGCTGGGGCGACACCGGGGAGCTGTTTTTT
.,.,TRBJ1-4,TRBV5-1,CASSIGQRATNEKLFF,TGCGCCAGCAGCATCGGACAGCGCGCAACTAATGAAAAACTGTTTTTT
.,.,TRBJ2-5,TRBV11-3,CASSPRLGEETQYF,TGTGCCAGCAGCCCCAGGTTGGGGGAAGAGACCCAGTACTTC
.,.,TRBJ2-3,TRBV9,CASSVEEGLRDTQYF,TGTGCCAGCAGCGTAGAAGAGGGTTTGAGAGATACGCAGTATTTT